This T cell receptor beta chain originates from a study of molecular identifiers for immune sequencing clone quantification listed by TCRdb under 2018. Turning to the overall study: For a replicate experiment, RNA from roughly 21,000 or 96,000 naive CD8 T cells was divided into five aliquots, of which four were sequenced. The study was a methods study using CD8 T cells to benchmark molecular-identifier clustering-based TCR repertoire sequencing (MIDCIRS) and TCR RNA copy counting.

This clonotype was counted only a few times. What antigen it recognizes has not been identified. Base-call qualities are not available, and no considerably larger clone is one nucleotide away. Libraries of naive CD8 T cells were generated from around 20,000 to 990,000 sorted cells, with 10%, 30% or 50% of the purified RNA used. On a BD FACSAria II, naive CD8 T cells were FACS-sorted as CD8+CD4-CCR7+CD45RA+ and collected into RLT Plus buffer. Detection sensitivity was tested by spiking Jurkat RNA equal to fewer than twelve TCR copies' worth into samples containing roughly 19,000-1,100,000 naive CD8 T cells. CD8 T cells were enriched using RosetteSep CD8+ T Cell Enrichment Cocktail and Ficoll-Paque, and the enriched cells then underwent ACK red cell lysis. Trimming costs V 0 bases and J 5 bases, and their ends lie 7 bases apart. The CDR3 starts with the cysteine, ends with the phenylalanine, and has 13 residues. Of the read, only the CDR3 DNA is kept; its 39 bases are in frame from base 1. CDR1 and CDR2, looked up from the germline V gene, are LGHNA and YNFKEQ.

Libraries were constructed by PCR. Sequencing used a NextSeq 500. Bulk TCR libraries were made following a previously described method, with the TCR primers given in Table S5. The Qiagen AllPrep DNA/RNA kit was used to purify total RNA. Before analysis, reads from multiple sequencing runs of the same library were pooled. Regarding the original processing steps: Reads were retained only if their TCR constant sequence matched exactly, and those retained reads were trimmed to 150 nt and grouped according to their 12-nt molecular barcodes. Reads inside each barcode group were sub-clustered using a 15% Levenshtein threshold, and a quality-weighted consensus sequence was constructed for each RNA molecule. Non-functional sequences were excluded, and lower-count sequences lying one edit away from another sequence were also excluded. Based on a fit of two negative binomial distributions, barcode sub-clusters having less than 20% of the maximum read count were discarded. In TCRdb, the public reads were trimmed at Q25 with fastp and aligned with MiXCR, with productive beta chains retained. Each CDR3 protein appears once, grouped with its most common genes and DNA. The V and J calls and clone size come from TCRdb's table, not from the authors' own analysis. The sample has around 480,000 distinct CDR3 sequences on record, roughly 24% of them singletons. The ten largest account for around 0.78% of the sample.

On the study overall, not on this receptor specifically: Spiked-in Jurkat TCR RNA equal to a single cell's worth was reported to be detectable even within 1,100,000 naive CD8 T cells. Spiked-in Jurkat TCR RNA (roughly 10 copies' worth), which is not part of the donor repertoire, was contained in the naive libraries. In CMV-specific effector cells, clones with more than 20 RNA copies contained over 99% of molecules, whereas in naive cells such clones contained under 1% of molecules. Modeling estimated roughly 3 recovered TCR RNA copies per cell, compared with approximately 9.5 by digital PCR, which implies approximately 30% capture efficiency. Identical TCR molecules sharing a barcode could cause highly expanded clone sizes to be underestimated. When barcode sub-clustering was omitted, TCR diversity was inflated by chimeric consensus sequences, with chimeras reaching as high as 47%.

The chain uses TRBV4-2 and TRBJ1-1, with an unclear D gene assignment. The receptor's source is a human donor in good health. Some libraries in this study had Jurkat cell RNA spiked in. The sequenced sample consisted of naive CD8+ T cells from blood, with Jurkat cell RNA spiked in. The cell subset or site label here, explained by the study, means: FACS-sorted CD8+CD4-CCR7+CD45RA+ naive T cells. The CDR3 reads CASSQDQRTEAFF. The nucleotide sequence reads TGTGCCAGCAGCCAAGATCAACGGACTGAAGCTTTCTTT.